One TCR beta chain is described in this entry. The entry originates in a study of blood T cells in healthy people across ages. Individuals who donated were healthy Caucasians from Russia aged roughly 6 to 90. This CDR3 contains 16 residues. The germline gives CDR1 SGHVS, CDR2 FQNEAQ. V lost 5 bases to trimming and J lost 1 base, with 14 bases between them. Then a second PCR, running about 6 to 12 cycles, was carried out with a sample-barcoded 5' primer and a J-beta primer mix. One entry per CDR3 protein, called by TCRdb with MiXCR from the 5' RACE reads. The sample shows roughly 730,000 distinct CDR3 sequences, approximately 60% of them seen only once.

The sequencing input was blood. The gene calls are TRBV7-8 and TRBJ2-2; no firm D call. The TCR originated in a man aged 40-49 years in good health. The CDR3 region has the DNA TGTGCCAGCAGCCTCGGACCTTTCTGGAACACCGGGGAGCTGTTTTTT. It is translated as CASSLGPFWNTGELFF.